This T cell receptor (beta chain) was found in a study of blood T cell repertoires in COVID-19. The repertoire was sequenced with immunoSEQ multiplex PCR; TCRdb's copy has only in-frame clones and lacks some. The sample consists of roughly 180,000 clones, roughly 94% of them appearing once. Germline values: CDR1 MNHEY, CDR2 SVGAGI. Between the trimmed V and J ends, which lost 2 bases and 4 bases, there was a span of 10 bases. CDR3 length equals 14 residues. This clone was picked up one time. The receptor's source is a man aged 30-40 years with COVID-19, enrolled during active disease. V is TRBV6-5 and J is TRBJ2-3; the D gene is possibly TRBD1 (5 bases). Sample: peripheral blood. CDR3 in DNA: TGTGCCAGCAGTTACAGGGGCCGACCAGATACGCAGTATTTT. This encodes CASSYRGRPDTQYF.